The 30 T cell receptor beta chains given below trace back to one sample, sequenced in a study of T cells expressing NK-cell markers. From its re-call of the 5' RACE reads, TCRdb lists each CDR3 protein once, without DNA. The sample spans about 550,000 distinct CDR3 sequences; the ten largest clones claim approximately 3.5%. Input material: blood T cells: a sorted CD56 or NKG2C T cell subset, CD4+ or CD8+ T cells, or bulk PBMC T cells (not recorded which). The receptors derive from a man in his late teens or twenties in good health.

The chain combines TRBV4-2 with TRBJ2-7; the TCRdb call, TRBD2, lacks DNA for checking. Germline CDR1 is LGHNA and CDR2 is YNFKEQ. The CDR3 spans 17 residues. CDR3 in amino acids: CASSQDLLAGPSYEQYF.

The CDR3 sequence: CASSVGTSGILGETQYF. The chain couples TRBV9 to TRBJ2-5; TCRdb lists TRBD2, though no DNA is available to test this call. Germline assignment: CDR1 SGDLS and CDR2 YYNGEE. The CDR3 length is 17 residues.

The chain has TRBV12-3 or TRBV12-4 and TRBJ2-6; the D gene TCRdb calls, TRBD1, cannot be checked with no DNA. The CDR3 loop spans 15 amino acids. CDR3 region: CASSLGAVGANVLTF.

The rearrangement joins TRBV29-1 to TRBJ2-2; TCRdb calls TRBD2, which cannot be checked without DNA. In germline, CDR1 is SQVTM, CDR2 ANQGSEA. The CDR3 is 16 residues long. This chain's CDR3 is CSVAKGLAGALGELFF.

The chain employs TRBV12-3 or TRBV12-4 and TRBJ2-2; with no DNA, the TCRdb D assignment of TRBD1 cannot be verified. The CDR3 length is 15 residues. The CDR3 sequence is CASLGDRAFPGELFF.

The chain joins TRBV20-1 to TRBJ2-5; TCRdb's assignment of TRBD1 cannot be checked, as there is no DNA. Germline values: CDR1 DFQATT, CDR2 SNEGSKA (reference sequence). The CDR3 spans 14 residues. CDR3 protein: CSANGQGYIETQYF.

The gene calls are TRBV20-1 and TRBJ2-7; with no DNA, the TCRdb D assignment of TRBD1 cannot be verified. The germline V gene has CDR1 DFQATT and CDR2 SNEGSKA (reference sequence). The CDR3 has 17 amino acids. CDR3 sequence reads: CSARSISGQGGSYEQYF.

J is TRBJ2-1 and V is TRBV4-1; TCRdb names TRBD2, which stays unverified in the absence of DNA. The CDR3 runs to 17 residues. Germline V gives CDR1 MGHRA, CDR2 YSYEKL. The CDR3 sequence: CASSLRLGSGRYNEQFF.

The chain links TRBV20-1 to TRBJ2-3; TCRdb outputs TRBD2, but without DNA this stays unchecked. The germline CDR1 and CDR2 sequences are DFQATT and SNEGSKA (reference sequence). CDR3 length: 15 amino acids. CDR3 protein: CSARGRAHLTDTQYF.

V is TRBV7-9 and J is TRBJ2-7; TCRdb returns TRBD1, unconfirmable since there is no DNA. CDR3 size: 13 residues. Per the germline V gene, CDR1 is SEHNR and CDR2 is FQNEAQ (reference sequence). CDR3 sequence reads: CASSPGQTYEQYF. The variable domain in full, with the rest retrieved from reference TRBV7-9 and TRBJ2-7, is DTGVSQNPRHKITKRGQNVTFRCDPISEHNRLYWYRQTLGQGPEFLTYFQNEAQLEKSRLLSDRFSAERPKGSFSTLEIQRTEQGDSAMYLCASSPGQTYEQYFGPGTRLTVT.

This chain links TRBV5-1 with TRBJ2-7. The CDR3 loop spans 15 amino acids. Germline V CDR1 and CDR2: SGHRS, YFSETQ. CDR3 amino acids: CASSLGWQHHYEQYF.

The gene calls are TRBV20-1 and TRBJ1-1; checking the TCRdb D call of TRBD1 is not possible without DNA. The germline V gene encodes CDR1 DFQATT and CDR2 SNEGSKA (reference sequence). There are 15 residues in the CDR3. CDR3 residues: CSASGQASMNTEAFF.

The chain combines TRBV9 with TRBJ2-2; there is no DNA to check the TCRdb D call of TRBD1. The CDR3 runs 17 residues. Germline V gene data show CDR1 as SGDLS and CDR2 as YYNGEE. CDR3 sequence reads: CASSAHQGGRVTGELFF.

The CDR3: CASSWGDRRDEKLFF. The genes are TRBV5-1 and TRBJ1-4; TCRdb reports TRBD1, a call that lacks DNA to check it against. CDR1 is SGHRS and CDR2 is YFSETQ in the germline V gene. The CDR3 consists of 15 residues.

This sequence joins TRBV11-2 and TRBJ1-1; TCRdb designates TRBD1, a call that cannot be tested without DNA. Per germline, CDR1 SGHAT and CDR2 FQNNGV. The CDR3 extends over 15 amino acids. The CDR3 protein is CASSLRVGGHTEAFF.

This chain uses TRBV29-1 with TRBJ2-1; no DNA is available, so the TRBD2 call from TCRdb remains unchecked. The CDR3 has 14 residues. Germline lookup yields CDR1 SQVTM and CDR2 ANQGSEA. The CDR3 sequence: CSVALRLAHNEQFF.

The chain joins TRBV10-3 to TRBJ2-3; TCRdb picks TRBD2, but there is no DNA to check that call. CDR3 length equals 17 residues. The germline CDR1 and CDR2 sequences are ENHRY and SYGVKD. The CDR3 is CAISDPGTSGGPDTQYF.

The V gene is TRBV7-9, the J gene TRBJ2-2; TCRdb calls TRBD2, which cannot be checked without DNA. The CDR3 sequence is 17 residues long. CDR1 SEHNR and CDR2 FQNEAQ come from the germline V gene (reference sequence). This chain's CDR3 is CASSSYSSGRRTGELFF.

The CDR3 reads CASSRSGTRAYEQYF. The rearrangement links TRBV7-3 to TRBJ2-7; TCRdb selects TRBD1, and the lack of DNA leaves this call unchecked. Per the germline V gene, CDR1 is SGHTA and CDR2 is FQGTGA. The CDR3 has 15 amino acids.

This sequence joins TRBV7-8 and TRBJ2-5; TCRdb outputs TRBD1, but without DNA this stays unchecked. CDR3 length: 12 amino acids. CDR1 is SGHVS and CDR2 is FQNEAQ in the germline V gene. The chain's CDR3 is CASSLTPIPQYF.

This chain joins TRBV6-1 and TRBJ2-1; TCRdb proposes TRBD2, but this gene call is untestable without DNA. This CDR3 spans 16 amino acids. Germline CDR1 MNHNS, CDR2 SASEGT. CDR3 residues: CASTAGWERSYNEQFF.

This sequence joins TRBV5-1 and TRBJ2-7; TCRdb designates TRBD2, a call that cannot be tested without DNA. The CDR3 is 19 amino acids. Germline lookup yields CDR1 SGHRS and CDR2 YFSETQ. The CDR3 reads CASSSPPGTSGRGSYEQYF.

The chain couples TRBV7-2 to TRBJ2-1; TCRdb indicates TRBD2, and absent DNA this call remains unverified. This CDR3 region has 15 residues. Germline V gene sequence: CDR1 SGHTA, CDR2 FQGNSA. CDR3 sequence: CASSPASGNYGEQFF.

This sequence joins TRBV30 and TRBJ2-2. The length of the CDR3 is 14 residues. Germline CDR1 GTSNPN, CDR2 SVGIG (reference sequence). The CDR3 protein is CAWSQLGNTGELFF.

The chain combines TRBV7-9 with TRBJ2-7; without DNA, the TCRdb call of TRBD2 cannot be checked. The CDR3 extends over 14 amino acids. Germline loops: CDR1 SEHNR, CDR2 FQNEAQ (reference sequence). This CDR3 reads CASSGPTNTLEQYF.

The genes are TRBV6-2 or TRBV6-3 and TRBJ2-5; as DNA is missing, the TRBD1 call by TCRdb cannot be tested. The CDR3 consists of 13 residues. Germline V gene lookup returns CDR1 MNHEY and CDR2 SVGEGT. CDR3: CASSYPEVPDQYF.

The CDR3 sequence: CATSRGGITGELFF. The V and J genes are TRBV15 and TRBJ2-2. CDR3 length: 14 amino acids. Germline CDR1 and CDR2: LNHNV and YYDKDF (reference sequence).

The V call is TRBV29-1, the J call TRBJ2-1; TCRdb picks TRBD1, but there is no DNA to check that call. The CDR3 is 16 amino acids. CDR1 and CDR2 (germline): SQVTM, ANQGSEA. The CDR3 here is CSVAGQGLSSYNEQFF.

The CDR3 spells CASSSRDRARHTTGELFF. The chain links TRBV28 to TRBJ2-2; TCRdb calls TRBD1, which cannot be checked without DNA. Per germline, CDR1 MDHEN and CDR2 SYDVKM. This CDR3 has 18 amino acids.

This chain links TRBV6-2 or TRBV6-3 with TRBJ2-2; TCRdb outputs TRBD1, but without DNA this stays unchecked. The CDR3 has 15 residues. Per the germline V gene, CDR1 is MNHEY and CDR2 is SVGEGT. The chain's CDR3 is CASSRLGGRTGELFF.